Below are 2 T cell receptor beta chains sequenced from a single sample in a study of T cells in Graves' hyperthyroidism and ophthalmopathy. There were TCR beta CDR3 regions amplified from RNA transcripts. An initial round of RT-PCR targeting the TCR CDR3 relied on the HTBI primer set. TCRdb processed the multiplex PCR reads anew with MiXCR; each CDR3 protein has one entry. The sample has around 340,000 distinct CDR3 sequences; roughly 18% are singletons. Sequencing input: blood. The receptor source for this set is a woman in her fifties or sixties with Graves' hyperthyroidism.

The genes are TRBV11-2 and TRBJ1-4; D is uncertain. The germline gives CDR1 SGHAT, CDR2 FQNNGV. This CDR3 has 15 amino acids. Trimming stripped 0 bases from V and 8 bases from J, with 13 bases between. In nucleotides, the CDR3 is TGTGCCAGCAGCTTAGATCAGGTTTCAGGAGAAAAACTGTTTTTT. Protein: CASSLDQVSGEKLFF.

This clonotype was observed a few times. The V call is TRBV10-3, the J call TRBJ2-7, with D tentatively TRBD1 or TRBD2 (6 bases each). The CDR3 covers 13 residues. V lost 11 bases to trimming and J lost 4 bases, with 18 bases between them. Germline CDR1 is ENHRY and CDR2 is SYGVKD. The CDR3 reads CAVGVGGKYEQYF. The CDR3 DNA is TGTGCCGTTGGGGTCGGGGGCAAATACGAGCAGTACTTC.